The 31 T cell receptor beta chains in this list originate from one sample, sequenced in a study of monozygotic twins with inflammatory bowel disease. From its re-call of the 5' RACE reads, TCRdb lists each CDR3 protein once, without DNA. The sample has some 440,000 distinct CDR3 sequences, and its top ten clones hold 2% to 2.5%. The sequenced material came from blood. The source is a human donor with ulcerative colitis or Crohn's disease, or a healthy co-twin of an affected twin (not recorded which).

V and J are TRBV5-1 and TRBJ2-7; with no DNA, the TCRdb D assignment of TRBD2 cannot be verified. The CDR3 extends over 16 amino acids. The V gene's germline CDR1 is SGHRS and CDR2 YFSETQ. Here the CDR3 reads CASSGPGTSVSYEQYF.

This CDR3 is CASSLVGPNSNQPQHF. V gene TRBV12-3 or TRBV12-4 combines with J gene TRBJ1-5. The CDR3 contains 16 residues.

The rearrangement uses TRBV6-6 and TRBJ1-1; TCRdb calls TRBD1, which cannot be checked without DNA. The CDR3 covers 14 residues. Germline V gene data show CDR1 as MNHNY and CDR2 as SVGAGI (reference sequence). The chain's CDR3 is CASSLTEMNTEAFF.

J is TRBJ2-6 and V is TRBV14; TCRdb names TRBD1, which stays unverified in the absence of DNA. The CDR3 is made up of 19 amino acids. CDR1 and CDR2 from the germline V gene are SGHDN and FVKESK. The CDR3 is CASSPLPGRTHSGANVLTF.

The CDR3 sequence is CASSYTFQGARATEAFF. The J gene is TRBJ1-1, the V gene TRBV5-5; TCRdb's D call of TRBD1 is untestable without DNA. The CDR3 runs 17 residues. Germline lookup yields CDR1 SGHKS and CDR2 YYEKEE (reference sequence).

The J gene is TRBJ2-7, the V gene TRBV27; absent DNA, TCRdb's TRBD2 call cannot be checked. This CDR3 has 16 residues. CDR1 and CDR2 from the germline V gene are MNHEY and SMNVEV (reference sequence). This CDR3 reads CASSLWGVRGLSEQYF.

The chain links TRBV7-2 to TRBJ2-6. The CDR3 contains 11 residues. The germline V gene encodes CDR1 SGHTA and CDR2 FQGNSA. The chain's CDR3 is CASSLEQVLTF.

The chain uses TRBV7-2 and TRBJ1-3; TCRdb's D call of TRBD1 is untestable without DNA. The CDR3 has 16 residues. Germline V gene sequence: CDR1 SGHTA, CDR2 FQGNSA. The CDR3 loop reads CASSLAGGDSGNTIYF.

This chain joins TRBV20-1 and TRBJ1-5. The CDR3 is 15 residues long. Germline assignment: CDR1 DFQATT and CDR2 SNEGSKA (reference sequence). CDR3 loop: CSARVGGGSNQPQHF.

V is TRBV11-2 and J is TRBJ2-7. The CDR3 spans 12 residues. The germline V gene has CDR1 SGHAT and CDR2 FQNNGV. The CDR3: CASSLGDYEEYF.

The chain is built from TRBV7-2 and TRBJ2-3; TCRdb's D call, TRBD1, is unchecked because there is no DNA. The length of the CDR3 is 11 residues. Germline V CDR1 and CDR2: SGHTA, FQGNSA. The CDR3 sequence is CASRDRAAQYF. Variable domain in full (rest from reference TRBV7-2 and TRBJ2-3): GAGVSQSPSNKVTEKGKDVELRCDPISGHTALYWYRQSLGQGLEFLIYFQGNSAPDKSGLPSDRFSAERTGGSVSTLTIQRTQQEDSAVYLCASRDRAAQYFGPGTRLTVL.

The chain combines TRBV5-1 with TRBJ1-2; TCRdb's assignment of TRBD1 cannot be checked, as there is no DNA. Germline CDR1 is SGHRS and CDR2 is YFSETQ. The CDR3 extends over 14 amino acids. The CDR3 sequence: CASSQGQGDYGYTF.

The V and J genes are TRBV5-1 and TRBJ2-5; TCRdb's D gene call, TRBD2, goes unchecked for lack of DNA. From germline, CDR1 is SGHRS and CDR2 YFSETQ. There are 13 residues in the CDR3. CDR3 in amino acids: CASSWTREETQYF.

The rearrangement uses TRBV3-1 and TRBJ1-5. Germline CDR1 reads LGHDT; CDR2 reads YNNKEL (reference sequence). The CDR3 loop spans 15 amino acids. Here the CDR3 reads CASSQGVMSNQPQHF. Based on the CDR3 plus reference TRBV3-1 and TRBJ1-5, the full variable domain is DTAVSQTPKYLVTQMGNDKSIKCEQNLGHDTMYWYKQDSKKFLKIMFSYNNKELIINETVPNRFSPKSPDKAHLNLHINSLELGDSAVYFCASSQGVMSNQPQHFGDGTRLSIL.

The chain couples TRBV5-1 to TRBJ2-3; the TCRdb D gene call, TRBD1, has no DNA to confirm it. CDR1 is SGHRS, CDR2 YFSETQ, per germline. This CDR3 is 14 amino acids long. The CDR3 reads CASSLDGGADTQYF.

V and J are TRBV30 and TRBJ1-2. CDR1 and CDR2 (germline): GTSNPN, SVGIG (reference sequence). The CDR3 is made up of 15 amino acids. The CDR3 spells CAWSVRGRGRDGYTF.

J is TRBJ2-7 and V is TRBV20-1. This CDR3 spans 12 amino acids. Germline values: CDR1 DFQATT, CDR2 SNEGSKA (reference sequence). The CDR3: CSALGAREEQYF.

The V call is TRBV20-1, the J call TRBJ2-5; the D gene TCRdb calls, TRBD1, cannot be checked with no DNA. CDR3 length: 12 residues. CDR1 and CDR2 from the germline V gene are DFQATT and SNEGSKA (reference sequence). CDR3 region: CSVIQGRETQYF.

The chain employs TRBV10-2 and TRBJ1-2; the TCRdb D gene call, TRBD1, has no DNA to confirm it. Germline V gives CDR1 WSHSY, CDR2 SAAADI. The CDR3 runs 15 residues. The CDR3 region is CASSEFKGTGNGYTF.

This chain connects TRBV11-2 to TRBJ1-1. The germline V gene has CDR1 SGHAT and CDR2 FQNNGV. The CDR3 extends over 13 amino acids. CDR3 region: CASRTRPTTEAFF. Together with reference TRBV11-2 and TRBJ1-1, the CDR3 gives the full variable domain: EAGVAQSPRYKIIEKRQSVAFWCNPISGHATLYWYQQILGQGPKLLIQFQNNGVVDDSQLPKDRFSAERLKGVDSTLKIQPAKLEDSAVYLCASRTRPTTEAFFGQGTRLTVV.

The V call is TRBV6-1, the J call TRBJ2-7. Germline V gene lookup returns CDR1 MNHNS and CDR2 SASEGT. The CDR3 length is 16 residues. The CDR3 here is CASSEGWWKGPYEQYF.

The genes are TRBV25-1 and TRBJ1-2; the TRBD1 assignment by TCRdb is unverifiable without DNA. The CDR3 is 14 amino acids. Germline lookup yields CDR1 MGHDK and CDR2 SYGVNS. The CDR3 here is CASSDGGRGYGYTF.

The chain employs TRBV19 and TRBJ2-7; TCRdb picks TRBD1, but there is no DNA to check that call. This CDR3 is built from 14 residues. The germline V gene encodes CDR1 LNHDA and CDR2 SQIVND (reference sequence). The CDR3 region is CASSDGQGKYEQYF. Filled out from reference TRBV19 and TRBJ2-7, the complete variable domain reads DGGITQSPKYLFRKEGQNVTLSCEQNLNHDAMYWYRQDPGQGLRLIYYSQIVNDFQKGDIAEGYSVSREKKESFPLTVTSAQKNPTAFYLCASSDGQGKYEQYFGPGTRLTVT.

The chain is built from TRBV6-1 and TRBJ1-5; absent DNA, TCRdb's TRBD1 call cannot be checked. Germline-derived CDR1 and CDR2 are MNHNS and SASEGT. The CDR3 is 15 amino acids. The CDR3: CASSADRGRGQPQHF.

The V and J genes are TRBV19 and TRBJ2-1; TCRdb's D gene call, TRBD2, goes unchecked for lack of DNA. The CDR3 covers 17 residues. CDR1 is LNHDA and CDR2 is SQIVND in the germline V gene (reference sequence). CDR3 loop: CASSIRGRGSSYNEQFF.

The CDR3 protein is CASSLGQGKGYGYTF. V usage is TRBV5-1 and J usage is TRBJ1-2; TCRdb's assignment of TRBD1 cannot be checked, as there is no DNA. Per germline, CDR1 SGHRS and CDR2 YFSETQ. The CDR3 has 15 amino acids.

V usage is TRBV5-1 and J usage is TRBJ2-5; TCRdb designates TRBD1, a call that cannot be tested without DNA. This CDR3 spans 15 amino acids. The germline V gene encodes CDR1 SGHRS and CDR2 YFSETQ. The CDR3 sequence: CASSLGTGPQETQYF.

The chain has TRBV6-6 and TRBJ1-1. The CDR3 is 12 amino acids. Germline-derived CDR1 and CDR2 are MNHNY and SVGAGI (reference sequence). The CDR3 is CASSFGDSEAFF.

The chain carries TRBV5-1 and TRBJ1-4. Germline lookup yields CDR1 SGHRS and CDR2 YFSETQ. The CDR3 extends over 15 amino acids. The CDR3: CASSFTAATNEKLFF. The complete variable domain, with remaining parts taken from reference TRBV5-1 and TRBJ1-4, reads KAGVTQTPRYLIKTRGQQVTLSCSPISGHRSVSWYQQTPGQGLQFLFEYFSETQRNKGNFPGRFSGRQFSNSRSEMNVSTLELGDSALYLCASSFTAATNEKLFFGSGTQLSVL.

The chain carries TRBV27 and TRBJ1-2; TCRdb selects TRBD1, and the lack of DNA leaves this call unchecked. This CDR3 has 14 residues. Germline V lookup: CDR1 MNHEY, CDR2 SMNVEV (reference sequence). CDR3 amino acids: CASSFRQGSFGYTF.

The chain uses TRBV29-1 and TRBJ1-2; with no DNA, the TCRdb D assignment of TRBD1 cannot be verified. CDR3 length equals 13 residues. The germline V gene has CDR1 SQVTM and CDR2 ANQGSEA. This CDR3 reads CSVGQGVNYGYTF. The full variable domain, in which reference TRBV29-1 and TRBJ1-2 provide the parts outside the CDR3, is SAVISQKPSRDICQRGTSLTIQCQVDSQVTMMFWYRQQPGQSLTLIATANQGSEATYESGFVIDKFPISRPNLTFSTLTVSNMSPEDSSIYLCSVGQGVNYGYTFGSGTRLTVV.